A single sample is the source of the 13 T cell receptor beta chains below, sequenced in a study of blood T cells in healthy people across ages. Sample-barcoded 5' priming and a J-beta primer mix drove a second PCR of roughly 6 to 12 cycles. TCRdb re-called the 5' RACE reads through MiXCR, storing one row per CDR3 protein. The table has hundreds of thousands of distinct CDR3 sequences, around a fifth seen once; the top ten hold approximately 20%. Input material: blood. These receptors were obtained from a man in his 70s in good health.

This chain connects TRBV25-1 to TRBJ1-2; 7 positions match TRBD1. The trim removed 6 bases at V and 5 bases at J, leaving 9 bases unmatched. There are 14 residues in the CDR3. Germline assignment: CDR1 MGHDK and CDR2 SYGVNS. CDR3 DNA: TGTGCCAGCAGAGAGACAGGGATGAAATATGGCTACACCTTC. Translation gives CASRETGMKYGYTF.

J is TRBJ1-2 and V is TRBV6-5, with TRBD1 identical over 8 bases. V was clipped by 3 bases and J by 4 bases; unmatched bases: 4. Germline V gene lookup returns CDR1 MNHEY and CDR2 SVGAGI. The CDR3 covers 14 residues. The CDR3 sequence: CASSYTTGAYGYTF. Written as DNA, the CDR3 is TGTGCCAGCAGTTATACGACAGGGGCCTATGGCTACACCTTC.

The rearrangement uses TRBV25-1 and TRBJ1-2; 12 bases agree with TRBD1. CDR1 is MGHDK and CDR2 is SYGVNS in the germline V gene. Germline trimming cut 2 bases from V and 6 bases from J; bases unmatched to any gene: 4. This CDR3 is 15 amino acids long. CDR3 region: CASSEAGTGGNGYTF. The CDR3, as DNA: TGTGCCAGCAGTGAAGCCGGGACAGGGGGCAATGGCTACACCTTC.

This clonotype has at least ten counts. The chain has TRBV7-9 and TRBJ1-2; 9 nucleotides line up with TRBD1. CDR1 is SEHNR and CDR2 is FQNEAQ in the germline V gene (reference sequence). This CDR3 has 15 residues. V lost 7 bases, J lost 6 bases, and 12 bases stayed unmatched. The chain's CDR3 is CASTGQGLSIHGYTF. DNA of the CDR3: TGTGCCAGCACGGGACAGGGTTTGTCTATCCATGGCTACACCTTC.

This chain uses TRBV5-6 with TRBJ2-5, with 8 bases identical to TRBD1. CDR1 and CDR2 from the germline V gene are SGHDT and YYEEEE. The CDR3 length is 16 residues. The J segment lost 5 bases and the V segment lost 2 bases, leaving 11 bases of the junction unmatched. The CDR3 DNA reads TGTGCCAGCAGCTTATCGTTGACAGGGGCGCCTGAGACCCAGTACTTC. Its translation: CASSLSLTGAPETQYF.

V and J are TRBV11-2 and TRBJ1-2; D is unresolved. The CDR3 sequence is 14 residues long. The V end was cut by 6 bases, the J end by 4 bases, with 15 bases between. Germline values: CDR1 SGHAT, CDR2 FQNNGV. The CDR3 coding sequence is TGTGCCAGCAGTAGGGCCGTGCTCACCTATGGCTACACCTTC. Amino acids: CASSRAVLTYGYTF. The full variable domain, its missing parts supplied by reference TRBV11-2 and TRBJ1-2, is EAGVAQSPRYKIIEKRQSVAFWCNPISGHATLYWYQQILGQGPKLLIQFQNNGVVDDSQLPKDRFSAERLKGVDSTLKIQPAKLEDSAVYLCASSRAVLTYGYTFGSGTRLTVV.

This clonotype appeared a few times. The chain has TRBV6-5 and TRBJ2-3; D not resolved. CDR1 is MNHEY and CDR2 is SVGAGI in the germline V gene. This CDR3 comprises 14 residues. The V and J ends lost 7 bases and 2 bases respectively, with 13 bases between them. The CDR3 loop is CASTIHGVTDTQYF. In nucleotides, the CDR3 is TGTGCCAGCACCATACATGGGGTCACAGATACGCAGTATTTT.

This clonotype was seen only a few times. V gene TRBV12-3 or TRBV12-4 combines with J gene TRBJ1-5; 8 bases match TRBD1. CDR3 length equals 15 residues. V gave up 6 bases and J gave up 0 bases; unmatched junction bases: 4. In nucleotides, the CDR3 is TGTGCCAGCAGACGGGACAGGATTAGCAATCAGCCCCAGCATTTT. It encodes CASRRDRISNQPQHF.

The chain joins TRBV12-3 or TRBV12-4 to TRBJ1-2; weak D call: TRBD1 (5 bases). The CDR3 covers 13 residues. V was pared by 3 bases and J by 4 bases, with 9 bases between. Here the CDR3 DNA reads TGTGCCAGCAGTTTCGACAGAGTCTATGGCTACACCTTC. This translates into CASSFDRVYGYTF.

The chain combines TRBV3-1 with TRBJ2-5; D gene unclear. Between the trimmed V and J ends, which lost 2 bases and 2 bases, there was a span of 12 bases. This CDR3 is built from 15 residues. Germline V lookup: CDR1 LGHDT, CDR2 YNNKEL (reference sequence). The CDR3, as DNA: TGTGCCAGCAGCCAACGTGGTACGGATCAAGAGACCCAGTACTTC. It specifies CASSQRGTDQETQYF.

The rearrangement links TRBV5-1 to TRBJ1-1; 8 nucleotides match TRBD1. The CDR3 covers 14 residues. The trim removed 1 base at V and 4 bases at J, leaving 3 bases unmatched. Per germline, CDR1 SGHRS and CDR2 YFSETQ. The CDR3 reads CASSLQGASTEAFF. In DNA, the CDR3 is TGCGCCAGCAGCTTGCAGGGGGCGAGCACTGAAGCTTTCTTT.

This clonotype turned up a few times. CDR3 sequence reads: CASSLRTGAITDTQYF. Written as DNA, the CDR3 is TGTGCCAGCAGCTTGCGGACAGGGGCAATCACAGATACGCAGTATTTT. V is TRBV5-5 and J is TRBJ2-3, with 9 bases aligning to TRBD1. V was clipped by 1 base and J by 2 bases; unmatched bases: 5. There are 16 residues in the CDR3. Germline loops: CDR1 SGHKS, CDR2 YYEKEE (reference sequence).

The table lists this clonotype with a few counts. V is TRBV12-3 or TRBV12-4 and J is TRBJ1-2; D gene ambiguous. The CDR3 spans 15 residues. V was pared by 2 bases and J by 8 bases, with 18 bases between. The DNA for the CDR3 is TGTGCCAGCAGTTTACTTGGCCTAGGTGCTGGGGGCTACACCTTC. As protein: CASSLLGLGAGGYTF.